This T cell receptor beta chain is from a study of shared clonotypes between healthy human individuals. With 9 bases removed from V and 4 bases from J, the gap between germline ends came to 15 bases. The length of the CDR3 is 13 residues. The germline V gene has CDR1 LNHDA and CDR2 SQIVND (reference sequence). In the original workflow: As immunoSEQ supplied junction-only sequences (without quality scores), filtering differed. Sequenced by immunoSEQ multiplex PCR; TCRdb stores in-frame clones only, minus some. For V, J and clone size, that table is used; D and trimming come from the DNA. The sample carries millions of clones, 90% to 95% recorded once. Comments on this clone: Its antigen remains unidentified.

Study-level results: What rarefaction showed was incomplete sorted-subset sequencing despite large depth. Among donors, clonotype sharing was expected to be affected by sequencing depth.

Splitting the CD4+ cells yielded a CD45RA+ naive subset and a CD45RA-negative memory subset. The rearrangement joins TRBV19 to TRBJ1-1, with D possibly matching TRBD1 (5 bases). Input material: naive CD4+ T cells sorted from blood. Subset: CD45RA+ positively selected. This TCR came from a man aged 18-30 years in good health. The CDR3 DNA reads as TGTGCCAGGGCCCCTCAGGGACTCACTGAAGCTTTCTTT. Its translation: CARAPQGLTEAFF. Looking up the rest from reference TRBV19 and TRBJ1-1 gives the full variable domain: DGGITQSPKYLFRKEGQNVTLSCEQNLNHDAMYWYRQDPGQGLRLIYYSQIVNDFQKGDIAEGYSVSREKKESFPLTVTSAQKNPTAFYLCARAPQGLTEAFFGQGTRLTVV.